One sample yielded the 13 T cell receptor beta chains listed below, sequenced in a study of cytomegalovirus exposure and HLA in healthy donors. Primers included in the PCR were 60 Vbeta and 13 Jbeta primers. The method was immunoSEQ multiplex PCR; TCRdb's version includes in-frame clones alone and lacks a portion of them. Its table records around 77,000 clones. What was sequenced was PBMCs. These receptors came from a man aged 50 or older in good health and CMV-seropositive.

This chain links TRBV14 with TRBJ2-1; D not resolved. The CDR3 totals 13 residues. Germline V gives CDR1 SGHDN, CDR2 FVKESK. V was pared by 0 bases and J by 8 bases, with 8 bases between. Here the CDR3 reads CASSQESEDEQFF. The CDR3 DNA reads TGTGCCAGCAGCCAAGAAAGTGAGGATGAGCAGTTCTTC.

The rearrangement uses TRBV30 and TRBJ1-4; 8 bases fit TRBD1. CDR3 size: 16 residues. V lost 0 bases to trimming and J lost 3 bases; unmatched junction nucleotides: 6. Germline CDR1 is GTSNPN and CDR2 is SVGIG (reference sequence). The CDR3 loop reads CAWSVPQTGANEKLFF. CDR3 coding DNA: TGTGCCTGGAGTGTACCTCAGACAGGGGCTAATGAAAAACTGTTTTTT.

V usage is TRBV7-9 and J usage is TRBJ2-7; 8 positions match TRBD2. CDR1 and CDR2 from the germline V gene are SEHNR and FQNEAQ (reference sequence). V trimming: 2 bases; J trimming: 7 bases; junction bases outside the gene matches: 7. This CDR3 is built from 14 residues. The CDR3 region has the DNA TGTGCCAGCAGCTTATATCGATTAGCGGGAGAGCAGTACTTC. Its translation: CASSLYRLAGEQYF.

The chain's CDR3 is CASSPTTGTNYGYTF. In nucleotides, the CDR3 is TGTGCCAGCAGTCCGACGACAGGGACTAACTATGGCTACACCTTC. This rearrangement joins TRBV27 to TRBJ1-2, with 7 positions matching TRBD1. V dropped 5 bases and J dropped 0; count of bases not matched to a gene: 6. CDR1 is MNHEY and CDR2 is SMNVEV in the germline V gene (reference sequence). The CDR3 extends over 15 amino acids.

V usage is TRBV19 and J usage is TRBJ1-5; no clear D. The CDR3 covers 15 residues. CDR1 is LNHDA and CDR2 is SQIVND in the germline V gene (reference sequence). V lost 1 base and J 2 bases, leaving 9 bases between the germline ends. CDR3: CASSIGGGGNQPQHF. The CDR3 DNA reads TGTGCCAGTAGTATAGGGGGAGGAGGCAATCAGCCCCAGCATTTT.

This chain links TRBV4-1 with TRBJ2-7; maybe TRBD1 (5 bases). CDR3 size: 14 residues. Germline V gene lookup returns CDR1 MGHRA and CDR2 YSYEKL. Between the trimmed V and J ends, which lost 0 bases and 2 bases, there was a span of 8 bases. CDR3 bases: TGCGCCAGCAGCCAAGATGGGGCCGCCTACGAGCAGTACTTC. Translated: CASSQDGAAYEQYF.

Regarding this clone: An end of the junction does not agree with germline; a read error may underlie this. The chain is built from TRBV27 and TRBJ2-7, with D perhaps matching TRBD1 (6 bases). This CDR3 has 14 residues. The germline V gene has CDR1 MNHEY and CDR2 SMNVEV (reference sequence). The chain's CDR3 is CASSSSWGRYEQCF. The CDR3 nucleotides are TGTGCCAGCAGTTCTAGCTGGGGGCGGTACGAGCAGTGCTTC.

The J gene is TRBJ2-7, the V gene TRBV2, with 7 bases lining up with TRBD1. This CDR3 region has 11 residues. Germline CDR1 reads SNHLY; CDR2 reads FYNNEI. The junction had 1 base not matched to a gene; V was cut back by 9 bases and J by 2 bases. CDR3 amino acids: CASGQAYEQYF. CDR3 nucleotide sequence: TGTGCCAGTGGACAGGCCTACGAGCAGTACTTC. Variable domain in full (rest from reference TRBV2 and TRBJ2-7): EPEVTQTPSHQVTQMGQEVILRCVPISNHLYFYWYRQILGQKVEFLVSFYNNEISEKSEIFDDQFSVERPDGSNFTLKIRSTKLEDSAMYFCASGQAYEQYFGPGTRLTVT.

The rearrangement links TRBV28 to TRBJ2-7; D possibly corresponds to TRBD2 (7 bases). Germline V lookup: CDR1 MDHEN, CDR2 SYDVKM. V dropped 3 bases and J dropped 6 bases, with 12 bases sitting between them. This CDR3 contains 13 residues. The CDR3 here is CASSLGGGGEQYV. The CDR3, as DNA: TGTGCCAGCAGTTTGGGGGGGGGCGGCGAGCAGTACGTC.

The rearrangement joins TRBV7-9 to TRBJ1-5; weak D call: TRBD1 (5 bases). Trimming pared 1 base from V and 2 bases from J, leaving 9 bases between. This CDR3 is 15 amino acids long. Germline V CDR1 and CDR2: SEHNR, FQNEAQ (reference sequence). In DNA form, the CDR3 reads TGTGCCAGCAGCTTAGATGGGGCAGGCAATCAGCCCCAGCATTTT. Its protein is CASSLDGAGNQPQHF.

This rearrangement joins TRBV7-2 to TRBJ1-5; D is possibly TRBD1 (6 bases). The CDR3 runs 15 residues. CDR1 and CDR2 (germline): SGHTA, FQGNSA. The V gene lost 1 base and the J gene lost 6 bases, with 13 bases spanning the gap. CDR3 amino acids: CASSLGITGTQPQHF. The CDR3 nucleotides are TGTGCCAGCAGCTTAGGGATCACAGGGACTCAGCCCCAGCATTTT.

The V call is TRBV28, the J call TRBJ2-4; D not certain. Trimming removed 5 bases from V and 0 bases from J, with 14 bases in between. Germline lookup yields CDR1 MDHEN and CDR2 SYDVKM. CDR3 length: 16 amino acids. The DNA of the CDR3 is TGTGCCAGCAGTCCCTCGTCTAATCTAGCCAAAAACATTCAGTACTTC. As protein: CASSPSSNLAKNIQYF.

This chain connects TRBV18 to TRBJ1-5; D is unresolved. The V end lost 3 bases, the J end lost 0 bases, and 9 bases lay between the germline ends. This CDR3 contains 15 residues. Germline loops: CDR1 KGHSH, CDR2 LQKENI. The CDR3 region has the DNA TGTGCCAGCTCACCCGGGTTTAATAGCAATCAGCCCCAGCATTTT. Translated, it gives CASSPGFNSNQPQHF.